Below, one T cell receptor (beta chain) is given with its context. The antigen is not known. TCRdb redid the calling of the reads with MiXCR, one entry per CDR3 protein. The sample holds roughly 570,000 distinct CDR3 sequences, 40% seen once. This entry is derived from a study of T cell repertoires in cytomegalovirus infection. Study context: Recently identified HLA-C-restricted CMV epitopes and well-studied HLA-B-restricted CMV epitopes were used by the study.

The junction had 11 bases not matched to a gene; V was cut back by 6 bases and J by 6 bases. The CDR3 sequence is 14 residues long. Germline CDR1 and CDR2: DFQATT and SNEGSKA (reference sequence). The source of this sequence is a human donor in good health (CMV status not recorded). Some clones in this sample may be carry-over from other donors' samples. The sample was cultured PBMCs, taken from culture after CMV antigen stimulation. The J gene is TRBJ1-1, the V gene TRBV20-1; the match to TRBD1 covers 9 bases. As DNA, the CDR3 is TGCAGTGCGCACGGACAGGGGCGTATGCCTGAAGCTTTCTTT. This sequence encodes CSAHGQGRMPEAFF.